The present T cell receptor beta chain was sequenced within a study of blood T cell repertoires in COVID-19. This CDR3 has 17 amino acids. CDR1 is SGHAT and CDR2 is FQNNGV in the germline V gene. V gave up 5 bases and J gave up 3 bases, with 17 bases separating them. Sequencing used immunoSEQ multiplex PCR; TCRdb keeps in-frame clones, though not all of them. The data show roughly 260,000 clones, with around 87% seen just once and under 2.5% held by the top ten. The sequence was collected from a woman between 50 and 59 years old with acute or convalescent COVID-19. The specimen sequenced was peripheral blood. V is TRBV11-2 and J is TRBJ2-6; possibly TRBD2 for D (5 bases). CDR3 residues: CASSARSREYGANVLTF. As DNA, the CDR3 is TGTGCCAGCAGCGCAAGATCTAGGGAGTATGGGGCCAACGTCCTGACTTTC.